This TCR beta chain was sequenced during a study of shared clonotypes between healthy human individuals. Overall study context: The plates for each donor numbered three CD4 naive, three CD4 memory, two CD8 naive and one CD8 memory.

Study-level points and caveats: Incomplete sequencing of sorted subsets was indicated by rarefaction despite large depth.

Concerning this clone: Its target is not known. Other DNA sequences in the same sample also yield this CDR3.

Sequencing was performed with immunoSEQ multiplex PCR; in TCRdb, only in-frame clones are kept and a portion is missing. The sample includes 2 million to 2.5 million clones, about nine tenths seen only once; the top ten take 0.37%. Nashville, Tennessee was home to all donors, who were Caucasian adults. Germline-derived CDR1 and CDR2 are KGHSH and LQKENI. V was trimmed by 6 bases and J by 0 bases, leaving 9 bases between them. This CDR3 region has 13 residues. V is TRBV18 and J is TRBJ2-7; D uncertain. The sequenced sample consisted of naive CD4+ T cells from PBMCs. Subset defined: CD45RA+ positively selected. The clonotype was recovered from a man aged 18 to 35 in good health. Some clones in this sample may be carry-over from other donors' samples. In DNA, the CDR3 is TGTGCCAGCTCGCCCCTGGCCTCCTACGAGCAGTACTTC. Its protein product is CASSPLASYEQYF.